This entry is about one T cell receptor (beta chain). The sample belongs to a study of blood T cell repertoires in COVID-19. At the level of the study: Sources were T cells, B-cell-depleted T cells, or PBMCs; the material itself was cDNA or gDNA.

CDR3 length: 15 amino acids. In germline, CDR1 is DFQATT, CDR2 SNEGSKA (reference sequence). The V and J ends lost 6 bases and 4 bases, in that order; junction bases with no gene match: 9. Per the original data handling: Reference gene primer amplification yielded estimated nucleated cell counts. Sequencing used immunoSEQ multiplex PCR; TCRdb keeps in-frame clones, though not all of them. V, J and clone size are those of that table, while D and trimming were read from the DNA. This table has about 75,000 clones, 79% appearing once. Sequenced sample: peripheral blood. This sequence joins TRBV20-1 and TRBJ2-1; TRBD2 matches at 10 bases. The receptor was isolated from a woman aged 80 or over with active or convalescent COVID-19. CDR3 residues: CSASKGLATYNEQFF. The DNA for the CDR3 is TGCAGTGCAAGTAAGGGACTAGCGACTTACAATGAGCAGTTCTTC.